The 26 T cell receptor beta chains below come from one sample, sequenced in a study of blood T cell repertoires in COVID-19. The method was immunoSEQ multiplex PCR; TCRdb's version includes in-frame clones alone and lacks a portion of them. The sample has hundreds of thousands of clones, around 87% seen once. The sample comprised peripheral blood. The receptors were gathered from a woman aged 50 to 60 with active or convalescent COVID-19.

The chain carries TRBV7-2 and TRBJ1-6; D is possibly TRBD1 (5 bases). Trimming removed 1 base at V and 6 bases at J, with 10 bases between. Germline V gene lookup returns CDR1 SGHTA and CDR2 FQGNSA. The CDR3 spans 15 residues. The CDR3 protein is CASSLDGQVNSPLHF. Written as DNA, the CDR3 is TGTGCCAGCAGCTTAGACGGACAAGTTAATTCACCCCTCCACTTT.

In this sample, this clone turned up a few times. The chain couples TRBV7-2 to TRBJ1-3; D is uncertain. Germline V gives CDR1 SGHTA, CDR2 FQGNSA. With 2 bases removed from V and 0 bases from J, the gap between germline ends came to 11 bases. The CDR3 is made up of 16 amino acids. This chain's CDR3 is CASSLRTKSSGNTIYF. CDR3 DNA: TGTGCCAGCAGCTTACGGACTAAAAGCTCTGGAAACACCATATATTTT.

Here the CDR3 reads CASTARTGGVGGYTF. The CDR3, as DNA: TGTGCCAGCACCGCGAGGACAGGGGGCGTCGGTGGCTACACCTTC. V and J are TRBV2 and TRBJ1-2; 11 nucleotides agree with TRBD1. CDR3 length equals 15 residues. In germline, CDR1 is SNHLY, CDR2 FYNNEI. The ends lost 7 bases at V and 7 bases at J; junction bases unmatched: 11.

The CDR3 loop is CASSPGQGAGYGYTF. DNA of the CDR3: TGTGCCAGCAGCCCTGGACAGGGGGCAGGCTATGGCTACACCTTC. The chain couples TRBV7-8 to TRBJ1-2; TRBD1 matches 11 bases. CDR3 length: 15 residues. Germline-derived CDR1 and CDR2 are SGHVS and FQNEAQ. V shed 5 bases, J shed 4 bases, and the junction held 6 bases outside the gene matches.

The chain employs TRBV14 and TRBJ1-2; the D gene is possibly TRBD1 (6 bases). Looked up from germline, CDR1 is SGHDN and CDR2 is FVKESK. The CDR3 covers 13 residues. V was pared by 5 bases and J by 6 bases, with 13 bases between. The CDR3 is CASSASRGHGYTF. Written as DNA, the CDR3 is TGTGCCAGCAGCGCGAGCAGGGGCCATGGCTACACCTTC. Variable domain in full (rest from reference TRBV14 and TRBJ1-2): EAGVTQFPSHSVIEKGQTVTLRCDPISGHDNLYWYRRVMGKEIKFLLHFVKESKQDESGMPNNRFLAERTGGTYSTLKVQPAELEDSGVYFCASSASRGHGYTFGSGTRLTVV.

On this clone itself: The sample has other DNA sequences that encode this CDR3 too. The J gene is TRBJ1-1, the V gene TRBV6-5, with 9 bases matching TRBD1. Germline V CDR1 and CDR2: MNHEY, SVGAGI. The CDR3 has 14 residues. Unmatched junction bases numbered 4, after V lost 0 bases and J lost 8 bases. The CDR3: CASSYSTGGTEAFF. DNA for the CDR3: TGTGCCAGCAGTTACTCGACAGGGGGGACCGAAGCTTTCTTT.

This chain uses TRBV28 with TRBJ1-1; D uncertain. Germline V lookup: CDR1 MDHEN, CDR2 SYDVKM. Trimming removed 2 bases from V and 0 bases from J, with 13 bases in between. The CDR3 is 16 amino acids. The CDR3 nucleotides are TGTGCCAGCAGTTTACCCTCAGCGGGGATGAACACTGAAGCTTTCTTT. It yields the protein CASSLPSAGMNTEAFF. Together with reference TRBV28 and TRBJ1-1, the CDR3 gives the full variable domain: DVKVTQSSRYLVKRTGEKVFLECVQDMDHENMFWYRQDPGLGLRLIYFSYDVKMKEKGDIPEGYSVSREKKERFSLILESASTNQTSMYLCASSLPSAGMNTEAFFGQGTRLTVV.

The V gene is TRBV6-1, the J gene TRBJ1-3; D is unresolved. From germline, CDR1 is MNHNS and CDR2 SASEGT. This CDR3 region has 17 residues. The ends were cut back, 2 bases at V and 0 bases at J, with 14 bases in the middle. CDR3 nucleotide sequence: TGTGCCAGCAGTGAACTCGGGAGGGTAAGCTCTGGAAACACCATATATTTT. It specifies CASSELGRVSSGNTIYF.

V gene TRBV6-5 combines with J gene TRBJ2-1; D remains unclear. Looked up from germline, CDR1 is MNHEY and CDR2 is SVGAGI. The CDR3 covers 16 residues. V lost 4 bases, J lost 1 base, and 14 bases lay in between. The CDR3 is CASSSQVALSYNEQFF. CDR3 DNA: TGTGCCAGCAGTTCCCAGGTGGCATTGTCCTACAATGAGCAGTTCTTC.

This clone was counted a few times. The chain recombines TRBV7-9 with TRBJ1-5; D unclear. Germline values: CDR1 SEHNR, CDR2 FQNEAQ (reference sequence). Deletions cut 4 bases from V and 15 bases from J, with 16 bases between. CDR3 length: 12 residues. The CDR3 DNA reads as TGTGCCAGCAGCTCCGGGAGGGAGGCTACGCATTTT. Translation: CASSSGREATHF. The variable domain in full, completed from reference TRBV7-9 and TRBJ1-5, reads DTGVSQNPRHKITKRGQNVTFRCDPISEHNRLYWYRQTLGQGPEFLTYFQNEAQLEKSRLLSDRFSAERPKGSFSTLEIQRTEQGDSAMYLCASSSGREATHFGDGTRLSIL.

V and J are TRBV2 and TRBJ2-1; TRBD2 aligns across 9 bases. Trimming removed 9 bases from V and 0 bases from J; junction bases left unmatched: 12. The CDR3 length is 17 residues. CDR1 is SNHLY, CDR2 FYNNEI, per germline. The CDR3 bases are TGTGCCAGGGGGAGGGCTAGCGGGAACCCCTCCTACAATGAGCAGTTCTTC. It translates to CARGRASGNPSYNEQFF.

This clone showed up just once. Possible read error: a much larger clone is one base away. The identical CDR3 is also encoded by other nucleotide sequences in the sample. This sequence joins TRBV6-5 and TRBJ1-1; the match to TRBD1 covers 11 bases. CDR3 length: 14 residues. Germline trimming cut 2 bases from V and 5 bases from J; bases unmatched to any gene: 1. Germline CDR1 reads MNHEY; CDR2 reads SVGAGI. The CDR3 DNA reads TGTGCCAGCAGTTACGGGACAGGGGGAACTGAAGCTTTCTTT. The encoded protein is CASSYGTGGTEAFF.

This clone has a single count. J is TRBJ2-3 and V is TRBV2; 9 nucleotides match TRBD2. Germline CDR1 reads SNHLY; CDR2 reads FYNNEI. The CDR3 runs 16 residues. The ends lost 4 bases at V and 5 bases at J; junction bases unmatched: 10. The CDR3: CASSARIAGVVDTQYF. The DNA for the CDR3 is TGTGCCAGCAGTGCTCGGATAGCGGGGGTCGTAGATACGCAGTATTTT.

The V and J genes are TRBV27 and TRBJ1-5; the match to TRBD1 covers 10 bases. The germline gives CDR1 MNHEY, CDR2 SMNVEV (reference sequence). J gave up 7 bases and V 6 bases, and 9 bases lay outside the gene matches. This CDR3 is built from 15 residues. CDR3 sequence (DNA): TGTGCCAGCAGGACTTTTAGGGACAGGGGCCAGCCCCAGCATTTT. It yields the protein CASRTFRDRGQPQHF.

This chain links TRBV28 with TRBJ1-2, with D possibly TRBD1 on 6 matching bases. The V end was cut by 5 bases, the J end by 7 bases, with 14 bases between. The CDR3 runs to 13 residues. Germline CDR1 MDHEN, CDR2 SYDVKM. The CDR3 nucleotides are TGTGCCAGCAGTCGCAACAGGGCCTTTGGCTACACCTTC. Translating gives CASSRNRAFGYTF.

The chain employs TRBV13 and TRBJ2-5; D call uncertain. The CDR3 is made up of 12 amino acids. CDR1 PRHDT and CDR2 FYEKMQ come from the germline V gene (reference sequence). V lost 4 bases, J lost 2 bases, and 5 bases lay in between. CDR3 nucleotides: TGTGCCAGCAGCTCCTATCAAGAGACCCAGTACTTC. It translates to CASSSYQETQYF.

This clone was detected only once. The chain uses TRBV6-5 and TRBJ2-1; D gene uncertain. Trimming cost V 6 bases and J 1 base, with 10 bases left between them. The CDR3 is made up of 14 amino acids. CDR1 MNHEY and CDR2 SVGAGI come from the germline V gene. CDR3 sequence reads: CASRPTDSYNEQFF. The CDR3 nucleotides are TGTGCCAGCAGACCAACAGATTCCTACAATGAGCAGTTCTTC.

The chain uses TRBV30 and TRBJ1-2, with a tentative D call TRBD1 (6 bases). CDR1 GTSNPN and CDR2 SVGIG come from the germline V gene (reference sequence). This CDR3 is 16 amino acids long. Trimming removed 0 bases from V and 4 bases from J, with 18 bases in between. CDR3 amino acids: CAWSVRGAPKSYGYTF. CDR3 in DNA: TGTGCCTGGAGTGTACGGGGGGCCCCGAAAAGCTATGGCTACACCTTC.

CDR3 DNA: TGTGCCAGCAGCCAATGGGCCAGGCCGAATCAGCCCCAGCATTTT. Translating gives CASSQWARPNQPQHF. J is TRBJ1-5 and V is TRBV3-1 (or the pseudogene TRBV3-2); D call uncertain. The CDR3 length is 15 residues. Germline-derived CDR1 and CDR2 are LGHDT and YNNKEL (reference sequence). V gave up 2 bases and J gave up 4 bases, with 12 bases separating them.

This clone was picked up one time. The chain recombines TRBV27 with TRBJ2-5; maybe TRBD1 (6 bases). The germline gives CDR1 MNHEY, CDR2 SMNVEV (reference sequence). This CDR3 spans 15 amino acids. The V end lost 6 bases, the J end lost 2 bases, and 16 bases lay between the germline ends. The CDR3, as DNA: TGTGCCAGCAGAAGCAGGGGCGCCAAACAAGAGACCCAGTACTTC. Translation gives CASRSRGAKQETQYF.

On this clone: Other DNA sequences within the sample encode an identical CDR3. The V call is TRBV7-9, the J call TRBJ2-5; 8 bases match TRBD1. V was pared by 5 bases and J by 2 bases, with 4 bases of the junction left unmatched. Germline CDR1 is SEHNR and CDR2 is FQNEAQ (reference sequence). The CDR3 is made up of 14 amino acids. In DNA, the CDR3 is TGTGCCAGCAGCCCAGGGACAGGACAAGAGACCCAGTACTTC. Residues: CASSPGTGQETQYF. The full variable domain, with the rest looked up from reference TRBV7-9 and TRBJ2-5, is DTGVSQNPRHKITKRGQNVTFRCDPISEHNRLYWYRQTLGQGPEFLTYFQNEAQLEKSRLLSDRFSAERPKGSFSTLEIQRTEQGDSAMYLCASSPGTGQETQYFGPGTRLLVL.

The chain carries TRBV7-9 and TRBJ2-7; TRBD2 agrees at 9 bases. The CDR3 length is 16 residues. Germline CDR1 and CDR2: SEHNR and FQNEAQ (reference sequence). V gave up 5 bases and J gave up 3 bases; unmatched junction bases: 11. CDR3 nucleotides: TGTGCCAGCAGCCCCCCATATGGCGGGAGGGACTACGAGCAGTACTTC. This translates into CASSPPYGGRDYEQYF.

This rearrangement joins TRBV28 to TRBJ1-3; D not resolved. This CDR3 has 13 residues. Germline loops: CDR1 MDHEN, CDR2 SYDVKM. V lost 6 bases to trimming and J lost 6 bases, with 12 bases between them. CDR3 coding DNA: TGTGCCAGCAGCCCATCTCTGGCAAACACCATATATTTT. Encoded protein: CASSPSLANTIYF.

The rearrangement links TRBV9 to TRBJ1-4; 7 nucleotides match TRBD1. The CDR3 runs to 14 residues. J was trimmed by 3 bases and V by 5 bases; bases with no gene match: 4. Per the germline V gene, CDR1 is SGDLS and CDR2 is YYNGEE. The CDR3 sequence is CASSSGQSNEKLFF. CDR3 sequence (DNA): TGTGCCAGCAGTTCGGGACAGTCTAATGAAAAACTGTTTTTT.

The chain carries TRBV19 and TRBJ1-4; D might be TRBD1 (6 bases). V was trimmed by 7 bases and J by 8 bases, leaving 17 bases between them. This CDR3 has 14 amino acids. The germline V gene encodes CDR1 LNHDA and CDR2 SQIVND (reference sequence). The CDR3 here is CASTRGGFGEKLFF. As DNA, the CDR3 is TGTGCCAGTACGAGGGGGGGGTTTGGAGAAAAACTGTTTTTT.

J is TRBJ2-1 and V is TRBV5-1, with a weak D call TRBD1 (5 bases). The CDR3 is 16 amino acids. Trimming pared 0 bases from V and 2 bases from J, leaving 12 bases between. The germline V gene encodes CDR1 SGHRS and CDR2 YFSETQ. This chain's CDR3 is CASSLEGVTTYNEQFF. For the CDR3, the DNA is TGCGCCAGCAGCTTGGAAGGGGTAACGACCTACAATGAGCAGTTCTTC.